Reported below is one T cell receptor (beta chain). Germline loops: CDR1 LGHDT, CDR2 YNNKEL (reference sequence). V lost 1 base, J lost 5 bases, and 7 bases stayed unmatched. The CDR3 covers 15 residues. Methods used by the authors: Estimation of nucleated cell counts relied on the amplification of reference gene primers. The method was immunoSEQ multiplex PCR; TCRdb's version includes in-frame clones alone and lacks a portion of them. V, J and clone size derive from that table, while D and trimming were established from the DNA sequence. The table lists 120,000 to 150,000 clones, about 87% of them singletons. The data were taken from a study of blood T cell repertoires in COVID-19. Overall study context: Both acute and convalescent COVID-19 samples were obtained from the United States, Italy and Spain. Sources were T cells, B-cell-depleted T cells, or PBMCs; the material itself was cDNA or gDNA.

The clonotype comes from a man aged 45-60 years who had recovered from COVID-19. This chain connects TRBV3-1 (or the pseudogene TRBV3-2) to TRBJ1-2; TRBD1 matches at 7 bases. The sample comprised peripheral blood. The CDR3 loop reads CASSQGTGDKYGYTF. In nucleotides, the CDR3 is TGTGCCAGCAGCCAAGGAACAGGGGACAAATATGGCTACACCTTC.